The 16 T cell receptor beta chains below were found in one sample sequenced in a study of cytomegalovirus exposure and HLA in healthy donors. PCR involved 60 Vbeta and 13 Jbeta primers. The protocol was immunoSEQ multiplex PCR, while the TCRdb copy is restricted to in-frame clones and leaves out a portion. Here the sample spans over 150,000 clones, 70% to 90% being singletons. The sequencing input was PBMCs. These receptors all come from a male donor in good health and CMV-seronegative.

This chain uses TRBV7-9 with TRBJ2-7, with TRBD2 matching over 8 bases. CDR1 and CDR2 from the germline V gene are SEHNR and FQNEAQ (reference sequence). V was pared by 5 bases and J by 10 bases, with 10 bases of the junction left unmatched. The CDR3 has 13 amino acids. The CDR3 region has the DNA TGTGCCAGCAGCGAACAAACTAGCGGCAAACAGTACTTC. Translation: CASSEQTSGKQYF.

The table lists this clone with a count of one. This chain connects TRBV19 to TRBJ1-5; 8 bases agree with TRBD1. This CDR3 contains 15 residues. The V and J ends lost 6 bases and 1 base, in that order; junction bases with no gene match: 5. Per the germline V gene, CDR1 is LNHDA and CDR2 is SQIVND (reference sequence). CDR3 nucleotide sequence: TGTGCCAGTAGCAGGACAGGGATAAGCAATCAGCCCCAGCATTTT. This codes for CASSRTGISNQPQHF.

This clone was seen more than once but under ten times. The chain combines TRBV5-8 with TRBJ2-5; 8 bases align to TRBD1. V shed 5 bases, J shed 3 bases, and the junction held 12 bases outside the gene matches. Germline CDR1 reads SGHTS; CDR2 reads YDEGEE. The CDR3 is 16 residues long. The CDR3 loop reads CASSSGVQGQEETQYF. The CDR3 DNA sequence: TGTGCCAGCAGTTCTGGGGTGCAGGGACAGGAAGAGACCCAGTACTTC.

The rearrangement joins TRBV7-2 to TRBJ2-2, with D possibly TRBD1 on 5 matching bases. Trimming cost V 5 bases and J 0 bases, with 10 bases left between them. The germline V gene has CDR1 SGHTA and CDR2 FQGNSA. CDR3 length equals 15 residues. The CDR3 protein is CASSQWGANTGELFF. CDR3 DNA sequence: TGTGCCAGCAGCCAATGGGGCGCGAACACCGGGGAGCTGTTTTTT.

The rearrangement uses TRBV15 and TRBJ2-5; tentative D call: TRBD1 (6 bases). The V gene lost 0 bases and the J gene lost 3 bases, with 14 bases spanning the gap. The CDR3 runs to 16 residues. Germline CDR1 and CDR2: LNHNV and YYDKDF (reference sequence). The CDR3 DNA sequence: TGTGCCACCAGCAGAGATCTCGAGGGGGTAGAAGAGACCCAGTACTTC. Protein sequence: CATSRDLEGVEETQYF. The full variable domain, in which reference TRBV15 and TRBJ2-5 provide the parts outside the CDR3, is DAMVIQNPRYQVTQFGKPVTLSCSQTLNHNVMYWYQQKSSQAPKLLFHYYDKDFNNEADTPDNFQSRRPNTSFCFLDIRSPGLGDTAMYLCATSRDLEGVEETQYFGPGTRLLVL.

The V and J genes are TRBV7-9 and TRBJ2-5; weak D call: TRBD1 (5 bases). The CDR3 covers 13 residues. The germline V and J ends were trimmed by 5 bases and 5 bases, with 12 bases remaining between them. Germline assignment: CDR1 SEHNR and CDR2 FQNEAQ (reference sequence). This chain's CDR3 is CASSGARLETQYF. The CDR3 DNA sequence: TGTGCCAGCAGCGGGGCCCGTTTGGAGACCCAGTACTTC.

Concerning this clone: The junction differs from germline at one of its ends, possibly a read error. The V call is TRBV9, the J call TRBJ1-2; D unresolved. CDR1 is SGDLS, CDR2 YYNGEE, per germline. The CDR3 is made up of 14 amino acids. The CDR3 nucleotides are TGTGCCAGCAGCCAGTGGCAAGGAGGCTATGGCTACCCCTTC. It yields the protein CASSQWQGGYGYPF.

DNA of the CDR3: TGTGGGGCGGCCGGGGTTGTCGCCTGGGAGCAGTACTTC. Its protein product is CGAAGVVAWEQYF. The V call is TRBV10-3, the J call TRBJ2-7; D perhaps matches TRBD2 (5 bases). Germline V lookup: CDR1 ENHRY, CDR2 SYGVKD. The CDR3 contains 13 residues.

The count of this clone is one. This chain links TRBV7-2 with TRBJ2-3; D possibly corresponds to TRBD1 (6 bases). The CDR3 contains 14 residues. CDR1 is SGHTA and CDR2 is FQGNSA in the germline V gene. Deletions cut 1 base from V and 4 bases from J, with 9 bases between. The chain's CDR3 is CASSLGTVSDTQYF. The CDR3 coding sequence is TGTGCCAGCAGCTTAGGGACAGTGTCAGATACGCAGTATTTT.

The genes are TRBV19 and TRBJ2-4; D is unclear. This CDR3 region has 13 residues. V shed 5 bases and J shed 15 bases, with 20 bases lying between them. CDR1 and CDR2 from the germline V gene are LNHDA and SQIVND (reference sequence). CDR3 residues: CASSPRFFSNSYF. The CDR3 DNA reads as TGTGCCAGTAGTCCCCGGTTTTTCTCTAATTCGTACTTC.

The CDR3 protein is CASRMDRVNEKLFF. Written as DNA, the CDR3 is TGTGCCAGCAGGATGGACAGAGTTAATGAAAAACTGTTTTTT. J is TRBJ1-4 and V is TRBV6-1; the D gene is possibly TRBD1 (6 bases). The germline V gene encodes CDR1 MNHNS and CDR2 SASEGT. Trimming cost V 6 bases and J 4 bases, with 12 bases left between them. The CDR3 loop spans 14 amino acids.

DNA of the CDR3: TGTGCCATCAGTGAGTCGGCGGCAGACTCTGAAGCTTTCTTT. Its translation: CAISESAADSEAFF. This chain links TRBV10-3 with TRBJ1-1; D uncertain. Germline loops: CDR1 ENHRY, CDR2 SYGVKD. This CDR3 has 14 amino acids. Trimming cost V 0 bases and J 6 bases, with 11 bases left between them.

The chain links TRBV6-1 to TRBJ1-2; 9 nucleotides align to TRBD1. The V gene end was trimmed by 5 bases and the J gene end by 8 bases; junction bases not matched to a gene: 6. The CDR3 extends over 13 amino acids. In germline, CDR1 is MNHNS, CDR2 SASEGT. This CDR3 is CASSKDRGLGYTF. The DNA for the CDR3 is TGTGCCAGCAGTAAGGACAGGGGCCTCGGCTACACCTTC.

This chain joins TRBV30 and TRBJ2-2, with a possible D match to TRBD1 (5 bases). The CDR3 runs 15 residues. Trimming removed 3 bases at V and 3 bases at J, with 14 bases between. From germline, CDR1 is GTSNPN and CDR2 SVGIG (reference sequence). CDR3 in DNA: TGTGCCTGGAGGGGGCCCCGATGGTACACCGGGGAGCTGTTTTTT. This encodes CAWRGPRWYTGELFF.

The genes are TRBV28 and TRBJ1-2; 8 bases align to TRBD1. Germline V gene data show CDR1 as MDHEN and CDR2 as SYDVKM. The V and J ends lost 2 bases and 7 bases, in that order; junction bases with no gene match: 6. The CDR3 totals 14 residues. The CDR3 loop reads CASSLIQGAVGYTF. CDR3 in DNA: TGTGCCAGCAGTTTAATCCAGGGGGCGGTTGGCTACACCTTC.

J is TRBJ2-1 and V is TRBV5-4, with 7 nucleotides matching TRBD2. This CDR3 has 15 amino acids. CDR1 SGHNT and CDR2 YYREEE come from the germline V gene (reference sequence). V was clipped by 5 bases and J by 4 bases; unmatched bases: 9. CDR3 loop: CASSLTSDKYNEQFF. The CDR3 DNA sequence: TGTGCCAGCAGTCTCACTAGCGACAAATACAATGAGCAGTTCTTC. The complete variable domain, with remaining parts taken from reference TRBV5-4 and TRBJ2-1, reads ETGVTQSPTHLIKTRGQQVTLRCSSQSGHNTVSWYQQALGQGPQFIFQYYREEENGRGNFPPRFSGLQFPNYSSELNVNALELDDSALYLCASSLTSDKYNEQFFGPGTRLTVL.